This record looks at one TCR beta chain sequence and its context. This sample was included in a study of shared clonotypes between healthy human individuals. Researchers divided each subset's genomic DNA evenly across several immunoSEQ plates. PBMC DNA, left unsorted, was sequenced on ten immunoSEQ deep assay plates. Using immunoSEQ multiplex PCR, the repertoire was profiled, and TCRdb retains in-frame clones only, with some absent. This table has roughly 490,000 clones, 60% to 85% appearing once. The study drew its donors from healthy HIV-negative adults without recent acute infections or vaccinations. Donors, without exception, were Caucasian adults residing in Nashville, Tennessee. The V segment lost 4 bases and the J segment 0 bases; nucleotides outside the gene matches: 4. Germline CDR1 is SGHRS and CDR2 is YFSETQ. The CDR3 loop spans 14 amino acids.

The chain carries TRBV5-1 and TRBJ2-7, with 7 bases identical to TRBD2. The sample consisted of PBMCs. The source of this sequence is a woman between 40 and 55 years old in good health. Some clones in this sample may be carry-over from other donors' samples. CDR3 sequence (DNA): TGCGCCAGCAGCCCCGGACTAGTCTCCTACGAGCAGTACTTC. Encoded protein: CASSPGLVSYEQYF.